The 31 T cell receptor beta chains reported below all come from one sample, sequenced in a study of cytotoxic CD8 clonotypes in ibrutinib-treated CLL. Data came from immunoSEQ multiplex PCR; TCRdb stores just in-frame clones and leaves some out. In the table there are almost 85,000 clones, roughly 86% of which are singletons. The specimen comprised PBMCs, sampled before ibrutinib treatment. The receptors derive from a human donor with chronic lymphocytic leukemia.

CDR3 nucleotides: TGTGCCAGTAGTATAGCCCGACTAGCGGGAGGGCCCGATACGCAGTATTTT. It yields the protein CASSIARLAGGPDTQYF. This chain uses TRBV19 with TRBJ2-3, with 14 bases that match TRBD2. CDR1 and CDR2 (germline): LNHDA, SQIVND (reference sequence). V lost 1 base, J lost 6 bases, and 6 bases stayed unmatched. The CDR3 has 17 residues.

This sequence joins TRBV7-2 and TRBJ2-1; 7 bases agree with TRBD2. Germline V gives CDR1 SGHTA, CDR2 FQGNSA. With 3 bases clipped from V and 6 bases from J, the junction kept 8 bases outside the gene matches. This CDR3 region has 15 residues. The CDR3 coding sequence is TGTGCCAGCAGCTTTGCGGGAGTACCCCTCAATGAGCAGTTCTTC. Amino acid sequence: CASSFAGVPLNEQFF.

The chain couples TRBV5-6 to TRBJ1-4; 7 positions match TRBD1. After removal of 3 bases from V and 3 bases from J, the junction contained 5 bases not matched to a gene. The CDR3 has 15 amino acids. Germline CDR1 SGHDT, CDR2 YYEEEE. The CDR3 DNA follows: TGTGCCAGCAGCTGGGGACAGAGAGCTAATGAAAAACTGTTTTTT. Protein product: CASSWGQRANEKLFF.

This chain uses TRBV4-1 with TRBJ1-4; maybe TRBD1 (6 bases). This CDR3 spans 12 amino acids. Germline V gene sequence: CDR1 MGHRA, CDR2 YSYEKL. Trimming took off 0 bases at V and 17 bases at J, with 13 bases between the two ends. The CDR3 bases are TGCGCCAGCAGCCAAGAAGAGGGGACATGTTTTTTT. It codes for CASSQEEGTCFF.

The chain uses TRBV30 and TRBJ2-2, with 8 bases aligning to TRBD2. The CDR3 runs 16 residues. Per the germline V gene, CDR1 is GTSNPN and CDR2 is SVGIG (reference sequence). Germline trimming cut 7 bases from V and 2 bases from J; bases unmatched to any gene: 12. CDR3 sequence reads: CASPGVAGTNTGELFF. The CDR3 DNA follows: TGTGCCTCCCCGGGGGTAGCGGGGACAAACACCGGGGAGCTGTTTTTT. The full variable domain, its missing parts supplied by reference TRBV30 and TRBJ2-2, is SQTIHQWPATLVQPVGSPLSLECTVEGTSNPNLYWYRQAAGRGLQLLFYSVGIGQISSEVPQNLSASRPQDRQFILSSKKLLLSDSGFYLCASPGVAGTNTGELFFGEGSRLTVL.

In its sample, this clone was seen a few times. The chain's CDR3 is CASSRTRGFRRGYEQYF. CDR3 DNA: TGCGCCAGCAGCCGCACCCGGGGGTTTAGGAGGGGCTACGAGCAGTACTTC. This chain uses TRBV5-1 with TRBJ2-7; TRBD2 might be the D (6 bases). The CDR3 is 17 residues long. Trimming pared 4 bases from V and 3 bases from J, leaving 23 bases between. Germline V CDR1 and CDR2: SGHRS, YFSETQ.

The chain carries TRBV12-2 and TRBJ1-5; the table's TRBD1 call for D was not verified on the DNA. TRBV12-2 is noted as a pseudogene. The CDR3 extends over 16 amino acids. The CDR3 DNA follows: TGTGCAAGTCGCTTAGTGTATTACACACGCAATCAGCCCCAGCATTTT. This gives the protein CASRLVYYTRNQPQHF.

V and J are TRBV7-9 and TRBJ1-5; TRBD1 is a possible D gene (5 bases). Trimming took 5 bases from V and 4 from J, leaving 15 bases between them. Germline V CDR1 and CDR2: SEHNR, FQNEAQ (reference sequence). This CDR3 is 15 amino acids long. The CDR3 region is CASSPGIRNNQPQHF. The CDR3 DNA follows: TGTGCCAGCAGCCCAGGGATTAGGAATAATCAGCCCCAGCATTTT.

The chain uses TRBV9 and TRBJ2-2; D call uncertain. The CDR3 runs 14 residues. Trimming stripped 0 bases from V and 4 bases from J, with 7 bases between. Germline V gene data show CDR1 as SGDLS and CDR2 as YYNGEE. In DNA form, the CDR3 reads TGTGCCAGCAGCGTAGTCTCCTCCACCGGGGAGCTGTTTTTT. This translates into CASSVVSSTGELFF. Looking up the rest from reference TRBV9 and TRBJ2-2 gives the full variable domain: DSGVTQTPKHLITATGQRVTLRCSPRSGDLSVYWYQQSLDQGLQFLIQYYNGEERAKGNILERFSAQQFPDLHSELNLSSLELGDSALYFCASSVVSSTGELFFGEGSRLTVL.

The chain carries TRBV5-1 and TRBJ2-5, with 9 bases identical to TRBD1. The CDR3 contains 14 residues. CDR1 and CDR2 (germline): SGHRS, YFSETQ. V lost 2 bases, J lost 2 bases, and 1 base stayed unmatched. The CDR3 here is CASSLQGAQETQYF. The CDR3 DNA follows: TGCGCCAGCAGCTTACAGGGGGCTCAAGAGACCCAGTACTTC. The variable domain in full, completed from reference TRBV5-1 and TRBJ2-5, reads KAGVTQTPRYLIKTRGQQVTLSCSPISGHRSVSWYQQTPGQGLQFLFEYFSETQRNKGNFPGRFSGRQFSNSRSEMNVSTLELGDSALYLCASSLQGAQETQYFGPGTRLLVL.

V and J are TRBV7-9 and TRBJ1-1; D is undetermined. Germline V lookup: CDR1 SEHNR, CDR2 FQNEAQ (reference sequence). Trimming left V 4 bases short and J 7 bases short, with 13 bases between. This CDR3 region has 13 residues. CDR3 nucleotides: TGTGCCAGCAGCTGGCGGGAATCCCGTGAAGCTTTCTTT. Protein product: CASSWRESREAFF.

This chain links TRBV5-1 with TRBJ1-4, with D tentatively TRBD1 (6 bases). Trimming stripped 1 base from V and 8 bases from J, with 18 bases between. The germline V gene encodes CDR1 SGHRS and CDR2 YFSETQ. The CDR3 runs 16 residues. The CDR3: CASSLNSGRGDEKLFF. CDR3 coding DNA: TGCGCCAGCAGCTTGAACTCGGGCAGGGGCGACGAAAAACTGTTTTTT.

A word on this clone: Distinct nucleotide sequences in the sample also encode this CDR3. The chain recombines TRBV5-1 with TRBJ2-1, with a weak D call TRBD1 (6 bases). The CDR3 sequence is 16 residues long. Deletions cut 1 base from V and 5 bases from J, with 16 bases between. Germline V lookup: CDR1 SGHRS, CDR2 YFSETQ. The CDR3 protein is CASSLRLGTTNNEQFF. The CDR3 DNA reads TGCGCCAGCAGCTTGCGTCTTGGGACAACCAACAATGAGCAGTTCTTC.

The chain joins TRBV18 to TRBJ2-7; no clear D gene. Looked up from germline, CDR1 is KGHSH and CDR2 is LQKENI. The CDR3 spans 12 residues. Deletions cut 2 bases from V and 1 base from J, with 3 bases between. This CDR3 reads CASSPASYEQYF. The CDR3, as DNA: TGTGCCAGCTCACCAGCTTCCTACGAGCAGTACTTC.

The chain employs TRBV29-1 and TRBJ2-5; perhaps TRBD1 as D (5 bases). There are 14 residues in the CDR3. Germline CDR1 reads SQVTM; CDR2 reads ANQGSEA. The V end lost 5 bases, the J end lost 5 bases, and 18 bases lay between the germline ends. The CDR3 region is CSVPDSILGETQYF. In DNA form, the CDR3 reads TGCAGCGTTCCCGACAGTATCCTGGGGGAGACCCAGTACTTC.

The gene calls are TRBV27 and TRBJ1-1, with D hard to call. This CDR3 has 14 residues. CDR1 is MNHEY and CDR2 is SMNVEV in the germline V gene (reference sequence). V lost 2 bases and J 5 bases, leaving 12 bases between the germline ends. CDR3: CASSLEGSWTEAFF. The CDR3 nucleotides are TGTGCCAGCAGTTTAGAGGGTTCATGGACTGAAGCTTTCTTT.

This clone was seen more than once but under ten times. The chain uses TRBV7-6 and TRBJ2-1; D possibly corresponds to TRBD1 (6 bases). Trimming removed 0 bases at V and 2 bases at J, with 14 bases between. The CDR3 sequence is 17 residues long. Germline V lookup: CDR1 SGHVS, CDR2 FNYEAQ. The CDR3 region is CASSLAPFQGPYNEQFF. Here the CDR3 DNA reads TGTGCCAGCAGCTTAGCGCCCTTTCAGGGGCCCTACAATGAGCAGTTCTTC. The full variable domain, with the rest looked up from reference TRBV7-6 and TRBJ2-1, is GAGVSQSPRYKVTKRGQDVALRCDPISGHVSLYWYRQALGQGPEFLTYFNYEAQQDKSGLPNDRFSAERPEGSISTLTIQRTEQRDSAMYRCASSLAPFQGPYNEQFFGPGTRLTVL.

This rearrangement joins TRBV11-3 to TRBJ2-7; D ambiguous. This CDR3 has 13 amino acids. The germline CDR1 and CDR2 sequences are SGHNT and YENEEA. Trimming pared 5 bases from V and 1 base from J, leaving 9 bases between. CDR3 sequence: CASSDRVSYEQYF. CDR3 bases: TGTGCCAGCAGCGATAGGGTATCCTACGAGCAGTACTTC. Drawing the rest from reference TRBV11-3 and TRBJ2-7, the complete variable domain is EAGVVQSPRYKIIEKKQPVAFWCNPISGHNTLYWYLQNLGQGPELLIRYENEEAVDDSQLPKDRFSAERLKGVDSTLKIQPAELGDSAVYLCASSDRVSYEQYFGPGTRLTVT.

The V call is TRBV6-4, the J call TRBJ2-1; TRBD1 agrees at 11 bases. Germline CDR1 and CDR2: MRHNA and SNTAGT. The trim removed 6 bases at V and 7 bases at J, leaving 2 bases unmatched. The length of the CDR3 is 13 residues. The CDR3 region is CASRGTGGNEQFF. DNA for the CDR3: TGTGCCAGCAGGGGGACAGGGGGAAATGAGCAGTTCTTC.

J is TRBJ1-4 and V is TRBV5-6, with unresolved D. Germline lookup yields CDR1 SGHDT and CDR2 YYEEEE. The CDR3 consists of 12 residues. The germline V and J ends were trimmed by 3 bases and 8 bases, with 8 bases remaining between them. DNA for the CDR3: TGTGCCAGCAGCTCGGGGTGGGAAAAACTGTTTTTT. The encoded protein is CASSSGWEKLFF.

In its sample, this clone was seen once. V usage is TRBV27 and J usage is TRBJ2-3; 9 positions agree with TRBD1. CDR1 and CDR2 from the germline V gene are MNHEY and SMNVEV (reference sequence). There are 15 residues in the CDR3. V lost 3 bases to trimming and J lost 2 bases; unmatched junction nucleotides: 3. CDR3 in DNA: TGTGCCAGCAGTTTGGGACAGGGACACACAGATACGCAGTATTTT. Translated: CASSLGQGHTDTQYF.

J is TRBJ1-1 and V is TRBV10-3; no definite D call. Germline-derived CDR1 and CDR2 are ENHRY and SYGVKD. The CDR3 totals 14 residues. Trimming pared 2 bases from V and 0 bases from J, leaving 7 bases between. The CDR3 here is CAISENEMNTEAFF. The CDR3 coding sequence is TGTGCCATCAGTGAGAACGAGATGAACACTGAAGCTTTCTTT.

The chain carries TRBV29-1 and TRBJ2-5; D perhaps matches TRBD1 (5 bases). The CDR3 length is 14 residues. Trimming removed 8 bases from V and 0 bases from J, with 16 bases in between. Germline CDR1 SQVTM, CDR2 ANQGSEA. CDR3 sequence (DNA): TGCAGCACTGACCCCCGACAGTACCAAGAGACCCAGTACTTC. Encoded protein: CSTDPRQYQETQYF.

This clone occurred a few times. This chain connects TRBV7-2 to TRBJ2-7; TRBD2 agrees at 7 bases. The CDR3 is made up of 14 amino acids. V lost 2 bases, J lost 2 bases, and 3 bases stayed unmatched. Germline V lookup: CDR1 SGHTA, CDR2 FQGNSA. The CDR3 coding sequence is TGTGCCAGCAGCTTAAAGCGGGGAGCCTACGAGCAGTACTTC. Translated, it gives CASSLKRGAYEQYF.

The chain recombines TRBV20-1 with TRBJ2-1; D not certain. The V gene's germline CDR1 is DFQATT and CDR2 SNEGSKA (reference sequence). The CDR3 extends over 11 amino acids. V lost 6 bases, J lost 5 bases, and 8 bases lay in between. This chain's CDR3 is CSAPVHNEQFF. CDR3 sequence (DNA): TGCAGTGCCCCAGTGCACAATGAGCAGTTCTTC.

This clone was detected a few times. V usage is TRBV19 and J usage is TRBJ2-7, with TRBD2 matching 10 bases. This CDR3 comprises 17 residues. After removal of 5 bases from V and 0 bases from J, the junction contained 10 bases not matched to a gene. Per the germline V gene, CDR1 is LNHDA and CDR2 is SQIVND (reference sequence). CDR3 sequence: CASSRHQREGFSYEQYF. The CDR3, as DNA: TGTGCCAGTAGTCGTCATCAGCGGGAGGGTTTCTCCTACGAGCAGTACTTC.

J is TRBJ2-1 and V is TRBV5-4, with TRBD1 identical over 10 bases. Germline lookup yields CDR1 SGHNT and CDR2 YYREEE (reference sequence). Trimming cost V 0 bases and J 7 bases; bases outside gene matches: 4. CDR3 size: 15 residues. In DNA, the CDR3 is TGTGCCAGCAGCTTGGGACAGGGGGCGGGAAATGAGCAGTTCTTC. The encoded protein is CASSLGQGAGNEQFF.

The gene calls are TRBV4-1 and TRBJ2-5; D may be TRBD2 (5 bases). The CDR3 consists of 13 residues. Germline V lookup: CDR1 MGHRA, CDR2 YSYEKL. V was shortened by 4 bases and J by 7 bases, with 13 bases between the two germline ends. CDR3 loop: CASSPWYEGTQYF. The DNA for the CDR3 is TGCGCCAGCAGCCCTTGGTATGAGGGGACCCAGTACTTC.

The chain links TRBV5-1 to TRBJ2-2, with 7 bases identical to TRBD2. The CDR3 is 16 residues long. The V gene end was trimmed by 4 bases and the J gene end by 4 bases; junction bases not matched to a gene: 10. CDR1 and CDR2 from the germline V gene are SGHRS and YFSETQ. This CDR3 reads CASSGDTSAATGELFF. The CDR3 nucleotides read TGCGCCAGCAGCGGGGATACTAGCGCAGCCACCGGGGAGCTGTTTTTT.

This sequence joins TRBV4-3 and TRBJ2-4; unclear D gene. Germline assignment: CDR1 LGHNA and CDR2 YSLEER. This CDR3 has 14 amino acids. The V and J ends lost 1 base and 5 bases respectively, with 9 bases between them. The CDR3 loop is CASSQGRGQNIQYF. As DNA, the CDR3 is TGCGCCAGCAGCCAAGGTCGAGGCCAAAACATTCAGTACTTC.

V is TRBV10-3 and J is TRBJ2-7, with no clear D. The length of the CDR3 is 11 residues. Germline V CDR1 and CDR2: ENHRY, SYGVKD. Trimming cost V 5 bases and J 5 bases, with 7 bases left between them. CDR3 region: CAISLGNEQYF. For the CDR3, the DNA is TGTGCCATCAGTTTGGGCAACGAGCAGTACTTC.